These 12 T cell receptor beta chains originate from one sample sequenced in a study of beta chain features in type 1 diabetes. Reverse transcribing all isolated RNA meant expressed TCRB transcripts were sequenced. Clones were sequenced by immunoSEQ multiplex PCR, and TCRdb holds only the in-frame ones, with some missing. The sample gives about 400,000 clones, roughly an eighth of which show up once; about 0.01% is in the top ten. Study-wide findings and caveats: When Type 1 diabetes patients were examined, their TCRB CDR3s proved moderately but significantly shorter in all four CD4+ subsets.

These receptors' antigens are unknown. Sequencing was carried out using naive CD4+ T cells from blood. The source is a woman under 30 with type 1 diabetes.

This clone has more than one count but fewer than ten. The rearrangement links TRBV25-1 to TRBJ2-5; TRBD1 might be the D (5 bases). Germline CDR1 and CDR2: MGHDK and SYGVNS. V was clipped by 8 bases and J by 3 bases, with 19 bases between them. CDR3 length: 15 amino acids. The CDR3 protein is CASFPHQDIKETQYF. The CDR3 DNA reads TGTGCCAGCTTCCCTCATCAGGACATAAAAGAGACCCAGTACTTC.

V usage is TRBV11-3 and J usage is TRBJ2-1, with 10 bases lining up with TRBD2. This CDR3 has 15 residues. Germline lookup yields CDR1 SGHNT and CDR2 YENEEA. Losses at the gene ends were 4 bases for V and 2 bases for J; bases not matched to a gene: 2. The CDR3 coding sequence is TGTGCCAGCAGCTGGACTAGCGGAGCCTACAATGAGCAGTTCTTC. This gives the protein CASSWTSGAYNEQFF.

The V call is TRBV5-4, the J call TRBJ2-5, with TRBD1 as a possible D gene (6 bases). Germline CDR1 is SGHNT and CDR2 is YYREEE (reference sequence). The CDR3 is 15 amino acids. The V gene lost 0 bases and the J gene lost 5 bases, with 14 bases spanning the gap. CDR3 bases: TGTGCCAGCAGCTTGGCAGTCAGGGGACGGGAGACCCAGTACTTC. Translated, it gives CASSLAVRGRETQYF.

This clone was detected a few times. V usage is TRBV29-1 and J usage is TRBJ2-5; possibly TRBD2 for D (7 bases). TRBJ2-7 matches the DNA end more closely, so the J call is doubtful. The germline V gene encodes CDR1 SQVTM and CDR2 ANQGSEA. This CDR3 is 14 amino acids long. The CDR3 sequence is CSVEAGAGAREQYF. DNA for the CDR3: TGCAGCGTTGAAGCAGGTGCGGGGGCGCGCGAGCAGTACTTC.

The V and J genes are TRBV9 and TRBJ2-7; D possibly corresponds to TRBD2 (5 bases). Trimming took 4 bases from V and 2 from J, leaving 13 bases between them. Germline V CDR1 and CDR2: SGDLS, YYNGEE. CDR3 length: 14 residues. This chain's CDR3 is CASSPRDPPYEQYF. The CDR3 DNA is TGTGCCAGCAGCCCCCGGGATCCCCCCTACGAGCAGTACTTC.

The chain joins TRBV21-1 to TRBJ2-3; the table assigns TRBD2, which was not confirmed against the DNA. TRBV21-1 is deemed a pseudogene. CDR3 length: 15 amino acids. The CDR3 nucleotides read TGTGCCAGCAGGCTAGCGGGAGGGCCCGCAGATACGCAGTATTTT. Its translation: CASRLAGGPADTQYF.

J is TRBJ1-2 and V is TRBV5-5; D unresolved. This CDR3 region has 14 residues. V was cut by 0 bases and J by 7 bases, with 13 bases left in between. Germline V gives CDR1 SGHKS, CDR2 YYEKEE (reference sequence). CDR3 coding DNA: TGTGCCAGCAGCTTGGGGCTGATTGGTGCTGGCTACACCTTC. As protein: CASSLGLIGAGYTF.

This clone has more than one count but fewer than ten. The V and J genes are TRBV20-1 and TRBJ1-2, with D possibly being TRBD1 (5 bases). The germline gives CDR1 DFQATT, CDR2 SNEGSKA (reference sequence). V dropped 8 bases and J dropped 4 bases, with 11 bases sitting between them. This CDR3 has 11 amino acids. CDR3 sequence: CSSTAIYGYTF. The CDR3 DNA reads as TGCAGTTCGACAGCTATCTATGGCTACACCTTC.

This clone was recorded a few times. The chain couples TRBV5-1 to TRBJ2-7; 7 bases line up with TRBD1. Per germline, CDR1 SGHRS and CDR2 YFSETQ. J lost 2 bases, V lost 7 bases, and 3 bases had no gene match. The CDR3 consists of 12 residues. The CDR3 sequence: CASRTGPYEQYF. The CDR3 region has the DNA TGCGCCAGCCGGACAGGTCCCTACGAGCAGTACTTC.

This clone occurred a few times. The genes are TRBV18 and TRBJ2-3; a weak D match, TRBD1 (5 bases). The germline CDR1 and CDR2 sequences are KGHSH and LQKENI. V was trimmed by 3 bases and J by 2 bases, leaving 18 bases between them. The CDR3 is made up of 17 amino acids. The CDR3 DNA sequence: TGTGCCAGCTCACCCATCCCCAACATGGGGCTCACAGATACGCAGTATTTT. The encoded protein is CASSPIPNMGLTDTQYF.

This clone has a handful of counts. This sequence joins TRBV21-1 and TRBJ2-3; TRBD2 is taken as the D call from the table, unchecked against the DNA. TRBV21-1 is flagged as a pseudogene. CDR3 length: 17 amino acids. The CDR3 DNA sequence: TGTGCCAGCAGCGCCGATCCGGGTCGGTCAGCGGAACATACGCAGTATTTT. It translates to CASSADPGRSAEHTQYF.

Remarks on this clone: The sample carries other DNA sequences with the same CDR3. This rearrangement joins TRBV18 to TRBJ2-5, with TRBD1 identical over 9 bases. The V gene end was trimmed by 3 bases and the J gene end by 3 bases; junction bases not matched to a gene: 2. From germline, CDR1 is KGHSH and CDR2 LQKENI. This CDR3 has 14 residues. The DNA of the CDR3 is TGTGCCAGCTCACCGCGGGACAGGGAAGAGACCCAGTACTTC. It specifies CASSPRDREETQYF.